This T cell receptor (beta chain) was recorded in a study of cytomegalovirus exposure and HLA in healthy donors. The V end was cut by 3 bases, the J end by 3 bases, with 13 bases between. This CDR3 is built from 15 residues. The germline gives CDR1 MNHEY, CDR2 SVGAGI. The table came from immunoSEQ multiplex PCR; TCRdb's copy has only in-frame clones and leaves some out. The sample has fewer than 120,000 clones; roughly 87% are singletons. This chain connects TRBV6-5 to TRBJ2-3, with D hard to call. Sequencing was carried out using PBMCs. This TCR derives from a woman under 30 in good health and CMV-seronegative. This CDR3 reads CASSYIASRTDTQYF. The CDR3 nucleotides are TGTGCCAGCAGTTATATAGCCAGTCGGACAGATACGCAGTATTTT.